These 2 T cell receptor beta chains share one sample of origin, sequenced in a study of post-analysis software for immune sequencing data. General study points: TRBV5-6, TRBV5-1 and TRBV20-1 were among roughly 5 TRBV segments more frequent in patients than controls.

For these receptors, no antigen is known. Incorporated into the TCR beta cDNA libraries were unique molecular identifiers, which served to reduce PCR and sequencing biases. TCRdb recomputed calls from the PCR reads with MiXCR, one row per CDR3 protein. The repertoire includes 750,000 to 950,000 distinct CDR3 sequences, 46% of them detected once, and 4% to 5% sits in the top ten. The sequenced sample was blood. These TCRs come from a girl between 10 and 17 years old with multiple sclerosis.

The rearrangement links TRBV7-6 to TRBJ1-2, with D tentatively TRBD1 (5 bases). Germline V lookup: CDR1 SGHVS, CDR2 FNYEAQ. Trimming pared 5 bases from V and 8 bases from J, leaving 15 bases between. This CDR3 is built from 13 residues. Written as DNA, the CDR3 is TGTGCCAGCAGCCACGACCGGGGGTTGGGCTACACCTTC. Translating it yields CASSHDRGLGYTF.

The rearrangement links TRBV5-1 to TRBJ2-2; TRBD1 agrees at 9 bases. CDR1 and CDR2 (germline): SGHRS, YFSETQ. This CDR3 has 16 amino acids. Trimming took 2 bases from V and 5 from J; bases not matched to a gene: 7. The CDR3 DNA is TGCGCCAGCAGCTTAAACTTACAGGGGGCGACCGGGGAGCTGTTTTTT. It is translated as CASSLNLQGATGELFF.